The entry below describes one T cell receptor beta chain. As yet, its antigen is unknown. This entry comes from a study of T cell responses to AZD1222 COVID-19 vaccine. Across the whole study: Pooling was applied to second doses at about 4 or about 12 weeks.

Sequenced by immunoSEQ multiplex PCR; TCRdb stores in-frame clones only, minus some. The profile shows approximately 110,000 clones, over 75% of them singletons. V lost 4 bases and J lost 3, with 18 bases in between. The CDR3 spans 18 residues. In germline, CDR1 is KGHDR, CDR2 SFDVKD. The study, taken as a whole, reports: Increases in Spike-specific TCR breadth and depth were seen after two AZD1222 doses. Clonal diversity was possibly underestimated, and white British individuals and females predominated among donors.

The TCR sequence derives from an adult in good health. Sequences were derived from peripheral blood, sampled on day 0 of AZD1222 vaccination. The chain couples TRBV24-1 to TRBJ1-6, with D possibly TRBD1 on 5 matching bases. The CDR3 bases are TGTGCCACCAGTGAAGTAAGTGGCCGGGACCGCTATAATTCACCCCTCCACTTT. Protein sequence: CATSEVSGRDRYNSPLHF.